The T cell receptor (beta chain) under discussion was sequenced for a study of cytomegalovirus exposure and HLA in healthy donors. As to this clone: Antigen: not known.

Use of 60 Vbeta and 13 Jbeta primers characterized the PCR. Only in-frame clones appear in the TCRdb table, and some are missing; sequencing was by immunoSEQ multiplex PCR. The sample holds 100,000 to 150,000 clones, 80% seen once. General study findings and limits: High sensitivity and specificity were reportedly achieved when the classifier diagnosed cytomegalovirus status.

This clonotype was sampled from a woman aged 35 to 49 in good health and CMV-seronegative. The specimen sequenced was PBMCs.

CDR3 region: CASSSSSGPTYEQYF. CDR3 nucleotides: TGTGCCAGCAGCTCTTCTAGCGGGCCCACCTACGAGCAGTACTTC. The rearrangement links TRBV7-2 to TRBJ2-7, with 8 nucleotides matching TRBD2. Germline V gene lookup returns CDR1 SGHTA and CDR2 FQGNSA. V was clipped by 4 bases and J by 2 bases; unmatched bases: 7. The CDR3 is 15 amino acids.